Below, 29 T cell receptor beta chains from the same sample are listed, as sequenced in a study of T cell repertoires in cytomegalovirus infection. TCRdb recomputed calls from the reads with MiXCR, one row per CDR3 protein. Here the sample spans 100,000 or so distinct CDR3 sequences, roughly two fifths being singletons. Their antigen targets remain unknown. The input for sequencing was CD8+ T cells from cultured PBMCs, taken from culture after CMV antigen stimulation. The receptors were sampled from a human donor in good health (CMV status not recorded). Some clones in this sample may be carry-over from other donors' samples.

The gene calls are TRBV7-6 and TRBJ2-1, with TRBD2 matching 7 bases. The V gene's germline CDR1 is SGHVS and CDR2 FNYEAQ. The length of the CDR3 is 15 residues. After removal of 5 bases from V and 0 bases from J, the junction contained 4 bases not matched to a gene. The CDR3, as DNA: TGTGCCAGCAGCCTGCGGGAGAGCTCCTACAATGAGCAGTTCTTC. Its protein is CASSLRESSYNEQFF. The complete variable domain, with remaining parts taken from reference TRBV7-6 and TRBJ2-1, reads GAGVSQSPRYKVTKRGQDVALRCDPISGHVSLYWYRQALGQGPEFLTYFNYEAQQDKSGLPNDRFSAERPEGSISTLTIQRTEQRDSAMYRCASSLRESSYNEQFFGPGTRLTVL.

This clonotype was seen only once. The genes are TRBV13 and TRBJ1-6; 9 bases match TRBD1. In germline, CDR1 is PRHDT, CDR2 FYEKMQ (reference sequence). The V gene end was trimmed by 5 bases and the J gene end by 4 bases; junction bases not matched to a gene: 6. This CDR3 region has 16 residues. Here the CDR3 reads CASSPGQGTYNSPLHF. In nucleotides, the CDR3 is TGTGCCAGCAGCCCCGGACAGGGGACGTATAATTCACCCCTCCACTTT.

This clonotype has a handful of counts. CDR3 bases: TGTGCCAGCATCCCGATCCCCGGGACAGGGATGATCAGTGAGCAGTTCTTC. It translates to CASIPIPGTGMISEQFF. The V gene is TRBV7-9, the J gene TRBJ2-1, with 9 nucleotides matching TRBD1. This CDR3 contains 17 residues. V shed 7 bases, J shed 9 bases, and the junction held 19 bases outside the gene matches. Looked up from germline, CDR1 is SEHNR and CDR2 is FQNEAQ (reference sequence).

The rearrangement joins TRBV7-6 to TRBJ1-2; TRBD1 aligns across 7 bases. Germline assignment: CDR1 SGHVS and CDR2 FNYEAQ. The CDR3 is 17 amino acids. With V trimmed by 1 base and J by 1 base, 9 bases remained unmatched. DNA for the CDR3: TGTGCCAGCAGCTTAGGTTACCGAGGGACAGTTAACTATGGCTACACCTTC. Translated, it gives CASSLGYRGTVNYGYTF. The full variable domain, in which reference TRBV7-6 and TRBJ1-2 provide the parts outside the CDR3, is GAGVSQSPRYKVTKRGQDVALRCDPISGHVSLYWYRQALGQGPEFLTYFNYEAQQDKSGLPNDRFSAERPEGSISTLTIQRTEQRDSAMYRCASSLGYRGTVNYGYTFGSGTRLTVV.

The DNA of the CDR3 is TGTGCCAGCGGCCGGGACGGGAATGAGCAGTTCTTC. This sequence encodes CASGRDGNEQFF. The chain has TRBV6-4 and TRBJ2-1, with D perhaps matching TRBD1 or TRBD2 (5 bases each). The V and J ends lost 8 bases and 7 bases respectively, with 12 bases between them. There are 12 residues in the CDR3. Germline CDR1 MRHNA, CDR2 SNTAGT.

The CDR3 protein is CASSESGNNEQFF. CDR3 sequence (DNA): TGTGCCAGCAGTGAAAGCGGGAACAATGAGCAGTTCTTC. The chain uses TRBV2 and TRBJ2-1, with TRBD2 identical over 7 bases. Losses at the gene ends were 2 bases for V and 5 bases for J; bases not matched to a gene: 0. The V gene's germline CDR1 is SNHLY and CDR2 FYNNEI. The CDR3 is 13 residues long.

The chain recombines TRBV6-6 with TRBJ2-7; D unresolved. V was shortened by 7 bases and J by 0 bases, with 7 bases between the two germline ends. CDR3 size: 12 residues. Per germline, CDR1 MNHNY and CDR2 SVGAGI (reference sequence). The CDR3 sequence is CASMQNSYEQYF. In nucleotides, the CDR3 is TGTGCCAGCATGCAGAACTCCTACGAGCAGTACTTC.

The sample holds a few counts of this clonotype. The chain links TRBV7-8 to TRBJ1-6; TRBD1 agrees at 7 bases. V shed 3 bases, J shed 7 bases, and the junction held 3 bases outside the gene matches. The length of the CDR3 is 14 residues. From germline, CDR1 is SGHVS and CDR2 FQNEAQ. CDR3 DNA sequence: TGTGCCAGCAGCTTGGGACAGCTCAATTCACCCCTCCACTTT. Translation: CASSLGQLNSPLHF.

V and J are TRBV7-4 and TRBJ1-4, with D uncertain. V gave up 1 base and J gave up 5 bases, with 5 bases separating them. From germline, CDR1 is SGHVT and CDR2 SQSDAQ. This CDR3 spans 13 amino acids. The chain's CDR3 is CASSLVANEKLFF. In DNA, the CDR3 is TGTGCCAGCAGCTTAGTGGCGAATGAAAAACTGTTTTTT.

This chain joins TRBV6-2 or TRBV6-3 and TRBJ2-7; possibly TRBD1 or TRBD2 for D (6 bases each). The CDR3 covers 16 residues. V lost 5 bases to trimming and J lost 2 bases, with 19 bases between them. Germline loops: CDR1 MNHEY, CDR2 SVGEGT. The CDR3 is CASSEYIRGRPYEQYF. The CDR3, as DNA: TGTGCCAGCAGTGAATATATCCGGGGGCGGCCCTACGAGCAGTACTTC.

This clonotype was counted a few times. Germline and junction disagree at one end, which may indicate a read error. The chain carries TRBV2 and TRBJ2-7; unclear D gene. CDR3 length: 13 amino acids. Germline CDR1 and CDR2: SNHLY and FYNNEI. CDR3 residues: CASIEWPLYEQYF. Here the CDR3 DNA reads TGTGCCAGCATTGAATGGCCGCTCTACGAGCAGTACTTC.

This chain uses TRBV13 with TRBJ2-1, with D maybe TRBD1 (6 bases). CDR3 size: 15 residues. V shed 7 bases and J shed 4 bases, with 17 bases lying between them. CDR1 is PRHDT, CDR2 FYEKMQ, per germline (reference sequence). The CDR3 nucleotides read TGTGCCAGCAACGCCGGACAGCATGGGTACAATGAGCAGTTCTTC. This encodes CASNAGQHGYNEQFF.

This clonotype has ten or more counts. The rearrangement joins TRBV7-2 to TRBJ2-1; D uncertain. Trimming stripped 4 bases from V and 0 bases from J, with 16 bases between. The CDR3 loop spans 17 amino acids. Germline assignment: CDR1 SGHTA and CDR2 FQGNSA. The DNA for the CDR3 is TGTGCCAGCAGCTACGATGGGTTTTCGAGCTCCTACAATGAGCAGTTCTTC. This sequence encodes CASSYDGFSSSYNEQFF.

This clonotype was picked up a small number of times. The rearrangement joins TRBV27 to TRBJ2-1, with 11 bases lining up with TRBD2. V lost 3 bases and J lost 0; bases outside the gene matches: 1. Germline V gives CDR1 MNHEY, CDR2 SMNVEV (reference sequence). The CDR3 runs to 16 residues. The CDR3 loop is CASSFSGGASYNEQFF. The CDR3 coding sequence is TGTGCCAGCAGTTTTAGCGGGGGGGCCTCCTACAATGAGCAGTTCTTC.

This clonotype has only one observation. This chain links TRBV27 with TRBJ2-1; perhaps TRBD2 as D (5 bases). Germline assignment: CDR1 MNHEY and CDR2 SMNVEV (reference sequence). With 2 bases removed from V and 10 bases from J, the gap between germline ends came to 21 bases. This CDR3 is built from 16 residues. CDR3 sequence: CASSLGSSGGGREQFF. The CDR3 nucleotides read TGTGCCAGCAGTTTAGGTAGTTCAGGCGGAGGACGAGAGCAGTTCTTC.

V and J are TRBV7-6 and TRBJ2-1; TRBD1 aligns across 8 bases. Trimming cost V 5 bases and J 3 bases; bases outside gene matches: 0. CDR3 length: 13 residues. The germline CDR1 and CDR2 sequences are SGHVS and FNYEAQ. As DNA, the CDR3 is TGTGCCAGCAGCGGACAGGGCTACAATGAGCAGTTCTTC. It translates to CASSGQGYNEQFF.

The chain has TRBV7-6 and TRBJ1-5; D unclear. Trimming removed 8 bases from V and 3 bases from J, with 8 bases in between. This CDR3 comprises 12 residues. CDR1 and CDR2 (germline): SGHVS, FNYEAQ. CDR3 sequence: CASQVDNQPQHF. Here the CDR3 DNA reads TGTGCCAGCCAGGTGGACAATCAGCCCCAGCATTTT.

This clonotype has at least ten counts. The J gene is TRBJ2-7, the V gene TRBV7-2, with unresolved D. The CDR3 length is 12 residues. CDR1 is SGHTA, CDR2 FQGNSA, per germline. The V and J ends lost 3 bases and 5 bases respectively, with 8 bases between them. This CDR3 reads CASSFGVNEQYF. The CDR3, as DNA: TGTGCCAGCAGCTTTGGGGTAAACGAGCAGTACTTC.

This clonotype has a handful of counts. The V gene is TRBV2, the J gene TRBJ2-2; perhaps TRBD1 as D (5 bases). The germline V gene encodes CDR1 SNHLY and CDR2 FYNNEI. Trimming stripped 10 bases from V and 1 base from J, with 7 bases between. The CDR3 has 12 residues. The CDR3 DNA sequence: TGTGCCACTACAGGGAACACCGGGGAGCTGTTTTTT. It translates to CATTGNTGELFF. The full variable domain, its missing parts supplied by reference TRBV2 and TRBJ2-2, is EPEVTQTPSHQVTQMGQEVILRCVPISNHLYFYWYRQILGQKVEFLVSFYNNEISEKSEIFDDQFSVERPDGSNFTLKIRSTKLEDSAMYFCATTGNTGELFFGEGSRLTVL.

V usage is TRBV12-3 or TRBV12-4 and J usage is TRBJ2-1; no clear D gene. The ends were cut back, 2 bases at V and 4 bases at J, with 9 bases in the middle. The CDR3 is 14 amino acids. The chain's CDR3 is CASSLYTAYNEQFF. The CDR3, as DNA: TGTGCCAGCAGTTTATATACAGCTTACAATGAGCAGTTCTTC.

The gene calls are TRBV24-1 and TRBJ2-1; D possibly corresponds to TRBD2 (6 bases). The CDR3 extends over 14 amino acids. Trimming pared 5 bases from V and 2 bases from J, leaving 9 bases between. Germline CDR1 and CDR2: KGHDR and SFDVKD. CDR3 in amino acids: CATSVTGAYNEQFF. The DNA of the CDR3 is TGTGCCACCAGTGTTACGGGGGCCTACAATGAGCAGTTCTTC.

The table lists this clonotype with a few counts. V is TRBV6-1 and J is TRBJ2-7, with D possibly being TRBD1 (7 bases). Germline CDR1 reads MNHNS; CDR2 reads SASEGT. Trimming left V 1 base short and J 2 bases short, with 15 bases between. This CDR3 has 16 residues. Written as DNA, the CDR3 is TGTGCCAGCAGTGAAGGGGTCAGGGGGGCGACCTACGAGCAGTACTTC. Its translation: CASSEGVRGATYEQYF.

This sequence joins TRBV27 and TRBJ1-4; D not certain. Trimming pared 2 bases from V and 7 bases from J, leaving 8 bases between. Germline CDR1 is MNHEY and CDR2 is SMNVEV (reference sequence). The CDR3 loop spans 13 amino acids. The CDR3 nucleotides read TGTGCCAGCAGTTTAGCCCGCAGTGAAAAACTGTTTTTT. Amino acids: CASSLARSEKLFF.

V gene TRBV28 combines with J gene TRBJ1-6, with unresolved D. The CDR3 has 16 residues. CDR1 is MDHEN, CDR2 SYDVKM, per germline. The V end was cut by 6 bases, the J end by 3 bases, with 15 bases between. This CDR3 is CASSPGRGYYNSPLHF. The CDR3 DNA follows: TGTGCCAGCAGCCCCGGGCGGGGATACTATAATTCACCCCTCCACTTT.

The chain combines TRBV11-2 with TRBJ2-3, with D uncertain. Per the germline V gene, CDR1 is SGHAT and CDR2 is FQNNGV. V lost 0 bases to trimming and J lost 0 bases, with 4 bases between them. The CDR3 runs 14 residues. CDR3 region: CASSLEVSTDTQYF. CDR3 sequence (DNA): TGTGCCAGCAGCTTAGAGGTTAGCACAGATACGCAGTATTTT.

The chain recombines TRBV12-3 or TRBV12-4 with TRBJ2-2; 7 nucleotides agree with TRBD1. V was pared by 7 bases and J by 1 base, with 3 bases of the junction left unmatched. The length of the CDR3 is 14 residues. CDR3 region: CASNTGVNTGELFF. Here the CDR3 DNA reads TGTGCCAGCAATACAGGGGTGAACACCGGGGAGCTGTTTTTT.

This clonotype was recorded a few times. The rearrangement links TRBV6-6 to TRBJ2-5; D uncertain. Trimming removed 5 bases at V and 0 bases at J, with 4 bases between. The CDR3 spans 12 residues. Germline lookup yields CDR1 MNHNY and CDR2 SVGAGI (reference sequence). CDR3 loop: CASSGDQETQYF. CDR3 DNA: TGTGCCAGCAGTGGTGACCAAGAGACCCAGTACTTC.

This clonotype was recorded at least ten times. This chain links TRBV27 with TRBJ1-2, with TRBD1 matching over 8 bases. V lost 7 bases and J lost 4; bases outside the gene matches: 2. Germline loops: CDR1 MNHEY, CDR2 SMNVEV (reference sequence). The CDR3 is 12 residues long. The CDR3 DNA follows: TGTGCCAGCACCACAGGGGGCTATGGCTACACCTTC. The encoded protein is CASTTGGYGYTF.

This clonotype turned up a few times. V and J are TRBV19 and TRBJ1-1; D perhaps matches TRBD1 (5 bases). The CDR3 has 14 residues. Germline assignment: CDR1 LNHDA and CDR2 SQIVND (reference sequence). Trimming took 1 base from V and 3 from J, leaving 9 bases between them. The CDR3 here is CASSIAGVHTEAFF. The CDR3 DNA reads as TGTGCCAGTAGTATAGCGGGGGTTCACACTGAAGCTTTCTTT.